These 9 T cell receptor beta chains originate from one sample sequenced in a study of cytomegalovirus exposure and HLA in healthy donors. PCR primers comprised 60 Vbeta and 13 Jbeta primers. TCRdb keeps only in-frame clones here, not all; method: immunoSEQ multiplex PCR. This sample has about 98,000 clones; about three quarters occur once, and the top ten carry 7% to 9%. The sequencing sample was made of PBMCs. The receptors derive from a human donor in good health.

This chain uses TRBV5-1 with TRBJ1-4, with 9 bases matching TRBD1. The CDR3 runs 14 residues. J lost 8 bases, V lost 3 bases, and 5 bases had no gene match. Germline V gives CDR1 SGHRS, CDR2 YFSETQ. The DNA of the CDR3 is TGCGCCAGCAGCTCACAGGGGGCAAAGGAAAAACTGTTTTTT. It yields the protein CASSSQGAKEKLFF. The full variable domain, its missing parts supplied by reference TRBV5-1 and TRBJ1-4, is KAGVTQTPRYLIKTRGQQVTLSCSPISGHRSVSWYQQTPGQGLQFLFEYFSETQRNKGNFPGRFSGRQFSNSRSEMNVSTLELGDSALYLCASSSQGAKEKLFFGSGTQLSVL.

Points on this clone: Other nucleotide sequences in the sample specify the same CDR3. This sequence joins TRBV7-9 and TRBJ1-1; D ambiguous. The V gene lost 0 bases and the J gene lost 1 base, with 6 bases spanning the gap. CDR1 and CDR2 (germline): SEHNR, FQNEAQ (reference sequence). This CDR3 is built from 14 residues. CDR3 sequence: CASSLAAGNTEAFF. In DNA form, the CDR3 reads TGTGCCAGCAGCTTAGCCGCCGGGAACACTGAAGCTTTCTTT.

This chain joins TRBV7-8 and TRBJ2-7; perhaps TRBD1 as D (5 bases). Trimming pared 6 bases from V and 1 base from J, leaving 7 bases between. The CDR3 has 12 residues. Per the germline V gene, CDR1 is SGHVS and CDR2 is FQNEAQ. The CDR3 region is CASRTGSYEQYF. DNA for the CDR3: TGTGCCAGCAGAACAGGATCCTACGAGCAGTACTTC.

The chain has TRBV11-3 and TRBJ2-1, with a tentative D call TRBD1 (7 bases). The CDR3 is made up of 15 amino acids. Looked up from germline, CDR1 is SGHNT and CDR2 is YENEEA. Trimming stripped 4 bases from V and 3 bases from J, with 13 bases between. The CDR3 loop reads CASSSGQGGYNEQFF. Here the CDR3 DNA reads TGTGCCAGCAGCTCGGGGCAGGGGGGCTACAATGAGCAGTTCTTC.

By share, this clone counts as medium-sized (0.01 to 0.1%). This chain joins TRBV6-6 and TRBJ1-1, with 7 bases fitting TRBD1. The CDR3 loop spans 14 amino acids. Germline-derived CDR1 and CDR2 are MNHNY and SVGAGI (reference sequence). With 6 bases clipped from V and 4 bases from J, the junction kept 8 bases outside the gene matches. CDR3 DNA: TGTGCCAGCAGCCCCCAGGGGGGACTCACTGAAGCTTTCTTT. Protein: CASSPQGGLTEAFF.

The chain employs TRBV29-1 and TRBJ2-1; perhaps TRBD2 as D (7 bases). V was pared by 7 bases and J by 10 bases, with 14 bases between. The length of the CDR3 is 11 residues. Germline V gene sequence: CDR1 SQVTM, CDR2 ANQGSEA. CDR3 nucleotides: TGCAGCGGGGGAGGGGGACCGGAGCAGTTCTTC. Protein product: CSGGGGPEQFF.

This clone was observed a single time. The chain carries TRBV18 and TRBJ2-5; TRBD1 aligns across 7 bases. The CDR3 has 15 amino acids. The junction had 8 bases not matched to a gene; V was cut back by 1 base and J by 6 bases. Germline lookup yields CDR1 KGHSH and CDR2 LQKENI. CDR3 sequence: CASSPQGQVGKTQYF. CDR3 coding DNA: TGTGCCAGCTCACCACAAGGACAGGTTGGGAAGACCCAGTACTTC.

This rearrangement joins TRBV5-6 to TRBJ1-2, with a tentative D call TRBD1 (6 bases). CDR1 and CDR2 from the germline V gene are SGHDT and YYEEEE. The CDR3 has 17 amino acids. V was pared by 2 bases and J by 4 bases, with 21 bases between. The CDR3 spells CASSFYGGRGSPYGYTF. As DNA, the CDR3 is TGTGCCAGCAGCTTCTACGGGGGGCGCGGTTCCCCCTATGGCTACACCTTC. Looking up the rest from reference TRBV5-6 and TRBJ1-2 gives the full variable domain: DAGVTQSPTHLIKTRGQQVTLRCSPKSGHDTVSWYQQALGQGPQFIFQYYEEEERQRGNFPDRFSGHQFPNYSSELNVNALLLGDSALYLCASSFYGGRGSPYGYTFGSGTRLTVV.

This chain links TRBV4-1 with TRBJ2-7; weak D call: TRBD1 (7 bases). Trimming took 3 bases from V and 6 from J, leaving 18 bases between them. The CDR3 loop spans 15 amino acids. The germline CDR1 and CDR2 sequences are MGHRA and YSYEKL. The CDR3 region has the DNA TGCGCCAGCAGCCAGGGGGGACAGTCACGGGGCGAGCAGTACTTC. It encodes CASSQGGQSRGEQYF.